Below are 28 T cell receptor beta chains sequenced from a single sample in a study of shared clonotypes between healthy human individuals. Profiling relied on immunoSEQ multiplex PCR, and the TCRdb table lists in-frame clones only, not all of them. This table has about 2.4 million clones, roughly 93% appearing once. Source material: naive CD4+ T cells from PBMCs. Documented subset: CD45RA+ positively selected. These receptors all stem from a man between 18 and 29 years old in good health. Some clones in this sample may be carry-over from other donors' samples.

V usage is TRBV4-2 and J usage is TRBJ1-1, with 7 bases identical to TRBD1. V lost 0 bases to trimming and J lost 5 bases; unmatched junction nucleotides: 6. CDR3 length: 15 residues. In germline, CDR1 is LGHNA, CDR2 YNFKEQ. The CDR3 loop reads CASSQDQGVGTEAFF. CDR3 in DNA: TGTGCCAGCAGCCAAGATCAGGGGGTAGGAACTGAAGCTTTCTTT.

The J gene is TRBJ1-4, the V gene TRBV7-2, with D maybe TRBD1 (5 bases). CDR1 is SGHTA and CDR2 is FQGNSA in the germline V gene. V lost 1 base to trimming and J lost 8 bases, with 11 bases between them. There are 14 residues in the CDR3. The DNA of the CDR3 is TGTGCCAGCAGCTTAGTCTCTCGGGGCGAAAAACTGTTTTTT. Translated, it gives CASSLVSRGEKLFF.

The chain employs TRBV11-3 and TRBJ2-1; perhaps TRBD2 as D (5 bases). The V gene lost 5 bases and the J gene lost 1 base, with 12 bases spanning the gap. CDR3 length equals 15 residues. CDR1 and CDR2 (germline): SGHNT, YENEEA. The CDR3 sequence: CASSGRSVSYNEQFF. The CDR3, as DNA: TGTGCCAGCAGCGGGCGTAGCGTTTCCTACAATGAGCAGTTCTTC.

This chain links TRBV5-6 with TRBJ1-2; D remains unclear. Looked up from germline, CDR1 is SGHDT and CDR2 is YYEEEE. The CDR3 spans 14 residues. V was cut by 5 bases and J by 4 bases, with 15 bases left in between. The DNA for the CDR3 is TGTGCCAGCAGTGGGGATACCTCGGGCTATGGCTACACCTTC. Protein: CASSGDTSGYGYTF. Based on the CDR3 plus reference TRBV5-6 and TRBJ1-2, the full variable domain is DAGVTQSPTHLIKTRGQQVTLRCSPKSGHDTVSWYQQALGQGPQFIFQYYEEEERQRGNFPDRFSGHQFPNYSSELNVNALLLGDSALYLCASSGDTSGYGYTFGSGTRLTVV.

The rearrangement links TRBV9 to TRBJ2-5; 7 bases line up with TRBD1. CDR1 and CDR2 from the germline V gene are SGDLS and YYNGEE. The CDR3 length is 16 residues. The ends lost 4 bases at V and 4 bases at J; junction bases unmatched: 13. Written as DNA, the CDR3 is TGTGCCAGCAGCACACGGACAGGATACACAACAGAGACCCAGTACTTC. Its protein product is CASSTRTGYTTETQYF.

The chain employs TRBV28 and TRBJ1-5; D gene uncertain. The V end lost 6 bases, the J end lost 4 bases, and 13 bases lay between the germline ends. Germline assignment: CDR1 MDHEN and CDR2 SYDVKM. The CDR3 totals 14 residues. The CDR3 nucleotides read TGTGCCAGCAGACACTCACAGCCAAATCAGCCCCAGCATTTT. This gives the protein CASRHSQPNQPQHF.

The rearrangement links TRBV4-1 to TRBJ2-7; D gene uncertain. The CDR3 is 15 amino acids. The V end lost 1 base, the J end lost 3 bases, and 13 bases lay between the germline ends. Germline lookup yields CDR1 MGHRA and CDR2 YSYEKL. CDR3 in amino acids: CASSQVASAVYEQYF. CDR3 nucleotide sequence: TGCGCCAGCAGCCAAGTAGCAAGTGCCGTCTACGAGCAGTACTTC.

The V and J genes are TRBV4-3 and TRBJ2-7; 9 nucleotides match TRBD2. Germline trimming cut 0 bases from V and 7 bases from J; bases unmatched to any gene: 7. In germline, CDR1 is LGHNA, CDR2 YSLEER. This CDR3 region has 15 residues. The chain's CDR3 is CASSQEGGRALEQYF. The CDR3 DNA reads as TGCGCCAGCAGCCAAGAAGGCGGGAGGGCCTTGGAGCAGTACTTC.

This rearrangement joins TRBV2 to TRBJ1-4; the match to TRBD1 covers 7 bases. J lost 3 bases, V lost 5 bases, and 3 bases had no gene match. Germline CDR1 and CDR2: SNHLY and FYNNEI. The CDR3 has 14 amino acids. The CDR3 reads CASSRQGPNEKLFF. CDR3 in DNA: TGTGCCAGCAGTCGACAGGGCCCTAATGAAAAACTGTTTTTT.

The V and J genes are TRBV6-1 and TRBJ2-1; the D gene could be TRBD1 or TRBD2 (6 bases each). V dropped 3 bases and J dropped 7 bases, with 13 bases sitting between them. Germline V lookup: CDR1 MNHNS, CDR2 SASEGT. This CDR3 spans 14 amino acids. Written as DNA, the CDR3 is TGTGCCAGCAGTGACAGGGGCCGGGGGAATGAGCAGTTCTTC. Its translation: CASSDRGRGNEQFF.

This clone was detected only once. V usage is TRBV29-1 and J usage is TRBJ2-1, with 12 bases that match TRBD2. This CDR3 has 17 residues. After removal of 6 bases from V and 0 bases from J, the junction contained 9 bases not matched to a gene. Germline lookup yields CDR1 SQVTM and CDR2 ANQGSEA. In nucleotides, the CDR3 is TGCAGCGTGGTAGGACTAGCGGGAACCAGCTCCTACAATGAGCAGTTCTTC. Translating gives CSVVGLAGTSSYNEQFF.

Concerning this clone itself: Within the sample, other DNA sequences also encode this same CDR3. The chain combines TRBV5-1 with TRBJ2-5; TRBD1 matches at 7 bases. Germline CDR1 and CDR2: SGHRS and YFSETQ. The CDR3 spans 14 residues. J lost 1 base, V lost 1 base, and 1 base had no gene match. The chain's CDR3 is CASSLTGAQETQYF. CDR3 sequence (DNA): TGCGCCAGCAGCTTGACAGGGGCCCAAGAGACCCAGTACTTC.

This clone showed up just once. This chain uses TRBV7-2 with TRBJ1-1; D gene unclear. Deletions cut 7 bases from V and 0 bases from J, with 12 bases between. The CDR3 has 14 amino acids. CDR1 is SGHTA and CDR2 is FQGNSA in the germline V gene. CDR3 protein: CASTSTQVNTEAFF. CDR3 nucleotide sequence: TGTGCCAGCACCTCAACCCAGGTGAACACTGAAGCTTTCTTT.

With respect to this clone: This specimen includes other DNA sequences encoding the same CDR3. V and J are TRBV29-1 and TRBJ1-2; TRBD1 matches at 7 bases. CDR3 length: 16 amino acids. The V and J ends lost 3 bases and 3 bases, in that order; junction bases with no gene match: 13. Germline lookup yields CDR1 SQVTM and CDR2 ANQGSEA. DNA for the CDR3: TGCAGCGTTGAGGATGAACCCAGGGGACAGCACTATGGCTACACCTTC. Translated: CSVEDEPRGQHYGYTF.

The J gene is TRBJ2-1, the V gene TRBV28; D is uncertain. The CDR3 loop spans 15 amino acids. Germline CDR1 MDHEN, CDR2 SYDVKM. Deletions cut 6 bases from V and 5 bases from J, with 17 bases between. In DNA form, the CDR3 reads TGTGCCAGCAGCCCGACCACTCGGCGACACAATGAGCAGTTCTTC. As protein: CASSPTTRRHNEQFF.

The CDR3 region is CASSTTGGSGYTF. CDR3 bases: TGTGCCAGCAGTACGACAGGGGGCAGTGGCTACACCTTC. The rearrangement links TRBV27 to TRBJ1-2; 10 bases fit TRBD1. This CDR3 has 13 residues. V dropped 5 bases and J dropped 7; count of bases not matched to a gene: 4. The germline V gene encodes CDR1 MNHEY and CDR2 SMNVEV (reference sequence).

The CDR3, as DNA: TGTGCCAGCAGCCCGGACAGGGGATATGGCTACACCTTC. It codes for CASSPDRGYGYTF. V gene TRBV5-4 combines with J gene TRBJ1-2; 9 nucleotides align to TRBD1. The CDR3 spans 13 residues. Germline-derived CDR1 and CDR2 are SGHNT and YYREEE (reference sequence). V dropped 4 bases and J dropped 5; count of bases not matched to a gene: 3.

The chain couples TRBV10-3 to TRBJ2-1; TRBD2 aligns across 16 bases. CDR1 and CDR2 (germline): ENHRY, SYGVKD. J gave up 11 bases and V 4 bases, and 8 bases lay outside the gene matches. The CDR3 totals 16 residues. This CDR3 is CAISATGTSGRGKQFF. Written as DNA, the CDR3 is TGTGCCATCAGTGCAACCGGGACTAGCGGGAGGGGGAAGCAGTTCTTC.

This rearrangement joins TRBV29-1 to TRBJ2-7; 7 positions match TRBD2. Germline CDR1 reads SQVTM; CDR2 reads ANQGSEA. The junction had 10 bases not matched to a gene; V was cut back by 6 bases and J by 2 bases. The CDR3 loop spans 14 amino acids. This CDR3 is CSVGRIAGAYEQYF. The CDR3 region has the DNA TGCAGCGTAGGACGGATCGCGGGAGCCTACGAGCAGTACTTC.

The V call is TRBV7-2, the J call TRBJ1-5; D perhaps matches TRBD1 (6 bases). Germline V gene lookup returns CDR1 SGHTA and CDR2 FQGNSA. V shed 1 base and J shed 11 bases, with 12 bases lying between them. The CDR3 runs to 13 residues. In DNA form, the CDR3 reads TGTGCCAGCAGCTTAGTATTGACAGGCACCCAGCATTTT. This encodes CASSLVLTGTQHF.

The gene calls are TRBV19 and TRBJ1-5; D not certain. Germline CDR1 LNHDA, CDR2 SQIVND (reference sequence). V shed 3 bases and J shed 11 bases, with 14 bases lying between them. The CDR3 covers 13 residues. CDR3 loop: CASSINPQGAQHF. CDR3 coding DNA: TGTGCCAGTAGTATTAACCCCCAAGGAGCCCAGCATTTT.

Comment on this clone: Distinct nucleotide sequences in the sample also encode this CDR3. The chain employs TRBV18 and TRBJ2-7, with TRBD1 matching over 7 bases. This CDR3 region has 14 residues. Germline CDR1 and CDR2: KGHSH and LQKENI. V was pared by 3 bases and J by 2 bases, with 4 bases of the junction left unmatched. For the CDR3, the DNA is TGTGCCAGCTCACCCGGGACAGCAACCTACGAGCAGTACTTC. It yields the protein CASSPGTATYEQYF.

The genes are TRBV9 and TRBJ2-1, with TRBD2 identical over 9 bases. The CDR3 totals 16 residues. Germline V gene sequence: CDR1 SGDLS, CDR2 YYNGEE. Losses at the gene ends were 2 bases for V and 5 bases for J; bases not matched to a gene: 8. DNA of the CDR3: TGTGCCAGCAGCGTGATGTATGCGGGAGGGCACAATGAGCAGTTCTTC. Its translation: CASSVMYAGGHNEQFF.

J is TRBJ1-5 and V is TRBV30, with D possibly TRBD1 on 5 matching bases. The germline CDR1 and CDR2 sequences are GTSNPN and SVGIG (reference sequence). CDR3 length equals 13 residues. The V gene lost 1 base and the J gene lost 5 bases, with 9 bases spanning the gap. The CDR3 spells CAWSGQLDQPQHF. The CDR3 DNA follows: TGTGCCTGGAGTGGACAGCTAGATCAGCCCCAGCATTTT. The complete variable domain, with remaining parts taken from reference TRBV30 and TRBJ1-5, reads SQTIHQWPATLVQPVGSPLSLECTVEGTSNPNLYWYRQAAGRGLQLLFYSVGIGQISSEVPQNLSASRPQDRQFILSSKKLLLSDSGFYLCAWSGQLDQPQHFGDGTRLSIL.

This chain links TRBV4-3 with TRBJ1-1; D ambiguous. This CDR3 spans 13 amino acids. The ends were cut back, 1 base at V and 2 bases at J, with 5 bases in the middle. CDR1 and CDR2 (germline): LGHNA, YSLEER. The CDR3 here is CASSQGQNTEAFF. In DNA form, the CDR3 reads TGCGCCAGCAGCCAAGGACAAAACACTGAAGCTTTCTTT.

As regards this clone: Other DNA sequences from this sample encode an identical CDR3 as well. This chain connects TRBV9 to TRBJ2-3; D gene ambiguous. The CDR3 is 15 residues long. V lost 0 bases and J lost 0, with 8 bases in between. Germline values: CDR1 SGDLS, CDR2 YYNGEE. DNA of the CDR3: TGTGCCAGCAGCGTAGCCTTAGGGAGCACAGATACGCAGTATTTT. Translating it yields CASSVALGSTDTQYF.

This rearrangement joins TRBV18 to TRBJ2-1; no reliable D call. From germline, CDR1 is KGHSH and CDR2 LQKENI. The ends were cut back, 3 bases at V and 3 bases at J, with 12 bases in the middle. This CDR3 is built from 15 residues. As DNA, the CDR3 is TGTGCCAGCTCACCGATCCTCGCCAACTACAATGAGCAGTTCTTC. Protein: CASSPILANYNEQFF.

The CDR3 region is CASSLVRGAGGRTGELFF. The CDR3 nucleotides are TGTGCCAGCAGTTTAGTTCGGGGAGCGGGAGGGCGAACCGGGGAGCTGTTTTTT. This chain joins TRBV28 and TRBJ2-2; 10 bases map to TRBD2. CDR1 MDHEN and CDR2 SYDVKM come from the germline V gene. CDR3 length equals 18 residues. The J segment lost 5 bases and the V segment lost 2 bases, leaving 11 bases of the junction unmatched.